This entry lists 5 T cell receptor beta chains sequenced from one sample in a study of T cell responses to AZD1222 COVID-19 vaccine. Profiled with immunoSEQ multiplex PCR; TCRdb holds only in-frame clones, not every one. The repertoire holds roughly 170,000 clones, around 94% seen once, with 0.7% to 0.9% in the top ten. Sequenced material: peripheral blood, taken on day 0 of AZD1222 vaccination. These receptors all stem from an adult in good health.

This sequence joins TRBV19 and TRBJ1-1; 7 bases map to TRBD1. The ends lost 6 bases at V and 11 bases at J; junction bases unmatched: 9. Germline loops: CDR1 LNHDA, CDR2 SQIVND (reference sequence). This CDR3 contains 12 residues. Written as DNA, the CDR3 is TGTGCCAGTAGGGAGGGGGCGAAGTCGGCTTTCTTT. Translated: CASREGAKSAFF.

The CDR3 DNA sequence: TGTGCCAGCAGTGGGACAGTCAATGAGCAGTTCTTC. Amino acids: CASSGTVNEQFF. The chain uses TRBV12-3 or TRBV12-4 and TRBJ2-1; 7 nucleotides line up with TRBD1. Trimming took 5 bases from V and 6 from J; bases not matched to a gene: 1. The CDR3 totals 12 residues.

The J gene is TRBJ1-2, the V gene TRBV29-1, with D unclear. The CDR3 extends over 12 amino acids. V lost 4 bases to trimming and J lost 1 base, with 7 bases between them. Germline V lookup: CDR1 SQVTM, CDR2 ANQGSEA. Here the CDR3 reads CSVGTNNYGYTF. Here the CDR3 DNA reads TGCAGCGTTGGAACAAATAACTATGGCTACACCTTC.

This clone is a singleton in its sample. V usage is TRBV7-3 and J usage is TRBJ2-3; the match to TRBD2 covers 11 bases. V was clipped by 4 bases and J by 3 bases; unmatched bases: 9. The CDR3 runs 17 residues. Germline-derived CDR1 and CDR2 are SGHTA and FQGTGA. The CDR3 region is CASSYAGGTSGTDTQYF. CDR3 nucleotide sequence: TGTGCCAGCAGCTACGCGGGAGGGACTAGCGGAACAGATACGCAGTATTTT.

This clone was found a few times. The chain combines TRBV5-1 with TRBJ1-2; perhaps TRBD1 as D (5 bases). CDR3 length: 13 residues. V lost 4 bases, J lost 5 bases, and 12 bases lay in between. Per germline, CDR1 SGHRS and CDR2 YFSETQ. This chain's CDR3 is CASSPAQGYGYTF. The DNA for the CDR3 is TGCGCCAGCAGCCCGGCCCAGGGTTATGGCTACACCTTC. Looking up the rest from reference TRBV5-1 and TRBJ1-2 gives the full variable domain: KAGVTQTPRYLIKTRGQQVTLSCSPISGHRSVSWYQQTPGQGLQFLFEYFSETQRNKGNFPGRFSGRQFSNSRSEMNVSTLELGDSALYLCASSPAQGYGYTFGSGTRLTVV.